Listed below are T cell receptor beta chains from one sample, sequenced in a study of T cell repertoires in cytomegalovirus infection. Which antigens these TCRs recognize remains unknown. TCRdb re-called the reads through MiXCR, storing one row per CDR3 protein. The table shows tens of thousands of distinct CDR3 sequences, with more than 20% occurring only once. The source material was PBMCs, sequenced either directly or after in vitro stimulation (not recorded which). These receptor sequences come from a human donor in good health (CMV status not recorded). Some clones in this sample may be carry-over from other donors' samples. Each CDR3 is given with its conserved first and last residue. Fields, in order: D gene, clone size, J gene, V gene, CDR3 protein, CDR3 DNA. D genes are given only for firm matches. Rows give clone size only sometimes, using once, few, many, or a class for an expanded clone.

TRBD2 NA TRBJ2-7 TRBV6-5 CASTERGGRGTYEQYF TGTGCCAGCACCGAAAGGGGCGGGAGAGGGACCTACGAGCAGTACTTC
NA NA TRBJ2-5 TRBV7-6 CASSSPVEAQETQYF TGTGCCAGCAGCTCCCCCGTGGAAGCCCAAGAGACCCAGTACTTC
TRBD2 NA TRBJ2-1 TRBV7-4 CAIGLAGEKGHNEQFF TGTGCCATCGGACTAGCGGGAGAGAAGGGTCACAATGAGCAGTTCTTC
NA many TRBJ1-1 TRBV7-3 CASSSDSNTEAFF TGTGCCAGCAGCTCGGACAGTAACACTGAAGCTTTCTTT
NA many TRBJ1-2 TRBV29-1 CSVYSSGQAYGYTF TGCAGCGTTTATTCCTCCGGGCAGGCATATGGCTACACCTTC
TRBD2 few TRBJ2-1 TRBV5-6 CASSPGTSGAYYNEQFF TGTGCCAGCAGCCCCGGGACTAGCGGGGCCTACTACAATGAGCAGTTCTTC
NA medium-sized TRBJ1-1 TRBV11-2 CASSPGDARSGLNTEAFF TGTGCCAGCAGCCCAGGGGATGCGCGATCAGGGCTGAACACTGAAGCTTTCTTT
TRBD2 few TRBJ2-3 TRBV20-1 CSARDLGGRWPDTQYF TGCAGTGCTAGAGATCTCGGCGGGAGGTGGCCAGATACGCAGTATTTT
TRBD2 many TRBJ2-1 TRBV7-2 CASSFWGRAHNEQFF TGTGCCAGCAGCTTTTGGGGGAGGGCTCACAATGAGCAGTTCTTC
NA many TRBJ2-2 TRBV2 CASIGQTYTGELFF TGTGCCAGCATCGGACAGACGTACACCGGGGAGCTGTTTTTT
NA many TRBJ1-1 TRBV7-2 CASSLVMRSALAFF TGTGCCAGCAGCTTAGTCATGCGGTCCGCCCTTGCTTTCTTT
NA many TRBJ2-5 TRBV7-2 CASSPTSETQYF TGTGCCAGCAGCCCGACCTCAGAGACCCAGTACTTC
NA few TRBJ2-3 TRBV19 CASSIRADTQYF TGTGCCAGTAGTATAAGAGCGGATACGCAGTATTTT
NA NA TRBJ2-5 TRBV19 CASMTIGGQEETQYF TGTGCCAGTATGACCATTGGGGGACAAGAAGAGACCCAGTACTTC
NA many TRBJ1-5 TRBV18 CASSKRGPQTTASNQPQHF TGTGCCAGCTCAAAGAGGGGCCCCCAAACGACAGCTAGCAATCAGCCCCAGCATTTT
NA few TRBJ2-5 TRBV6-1 CASSPLVGGETQYF TGTGCCAGCAGTCCCCTTGTGGGCGGGGAGACCCAGTACTTC
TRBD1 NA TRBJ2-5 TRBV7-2 CASSLAGTGEETQYF TGTGCCAGCAGCTTAGCCGGGACAGGGGAAGAGACCCAGTACTTC
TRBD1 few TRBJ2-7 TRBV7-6 CASSARTGAYEQYF TGTGCCAGCAGCGCGCGGACAGGGGCCTACGAGCAGTACTTC
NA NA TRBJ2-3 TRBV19 CASTLRNTDTQYF TGTGCCAGTACCCTCAGGAACACAGATACGCAGTATTTT
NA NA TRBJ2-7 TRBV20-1 CSARDGQSVGYEQYF TGCAGTGCTAGAGATGGACAGTCTGTTGGTTACGAGCAGTACTTC
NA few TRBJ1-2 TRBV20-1 CSARAWGDGYTF TGCAGTGCTAGAGCGTGGGGGGATGGCTACACCTTC
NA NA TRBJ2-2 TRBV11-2 CASSRNGGELFF TGTGCCAGCAGCCGAAACGGCGGGGAGCTGTTTTTT
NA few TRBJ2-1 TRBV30 CAWSADRPPNEQFF TGTGCCTGGAGTGCCGACCGCCCCCCCAATGAGCAGTTCTTC
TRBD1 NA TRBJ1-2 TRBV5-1 CASSEGASGYTF TGCGCCAGCAGCGAGGGGGCGTCTGGCTACACCTTC
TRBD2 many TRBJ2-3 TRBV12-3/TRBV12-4 CASSLTSGGGPSTDTQYF TGTGCCAGCAGTTTAACCAGCGGGGGGGGTCCTAGCACAGATACGCAGTATTTT
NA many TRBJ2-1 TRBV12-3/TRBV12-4 CASRPGPNSYNEQFF TGTGCCAGCAGGCCGGGACCTAACTCCTACAATGAGCAGTTCTTC
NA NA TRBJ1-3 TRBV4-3 CASSQKYSGNTIYF TGCGCCAGCAGCCAGAAGTACTCTGGAAACACCATATATTTT
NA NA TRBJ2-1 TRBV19 CASSTPLAEGYNEQFF TGTGCCAGTAGTACCCCCCTCGCGGAAGGGTACAATGAGCAGTTCTTC
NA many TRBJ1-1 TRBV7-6 CASSSNPQGAVTEAFF TGTGCCAGCAGCTCAAACCCACAGGGAGCGGTCACTGAAGCTTTCTTT
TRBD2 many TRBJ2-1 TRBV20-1 CSATGSLAGGYNEQFF TGCAGTGCTACGGGGAGCCTAGCGGGAGGGTACAATGAGCAGTTCTTC
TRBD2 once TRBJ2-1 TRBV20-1 CSAENTGWALAGTLNEQFF TGCAGTGCTGAAAACACTGGGTGGGCCCTAGCGGGGACCCTCAATGAGCAGTTCTTC
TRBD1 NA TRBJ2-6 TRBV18 CASSPRTGNSGANVLTF TGTGCCAGCTCACCACGGACAGGGAACTCTGGGGCCAACGTCCTGACTTTC
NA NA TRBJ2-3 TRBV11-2 CASSLARSTDTQYF TGTGCCAGCAGCTTGGCCAGGAGCACAGATACGCAGTATTTT
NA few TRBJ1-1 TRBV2 CASSVTVMNTEAFF TGTGCCAGCAGTGTAACAGTCATGAACACTGAAGCTTTCTTT
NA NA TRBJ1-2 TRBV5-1 CASSLDGSGLFYGYTF TGCGCCAGCAGCTTGGATGGGTCAGGCCTTTTCTATGGCTACACCTTC
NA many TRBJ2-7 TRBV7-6 CASSVQSYEQYF TGTGCCAGCTCGGTGCAGTCCTACGAGCAGTACTTC
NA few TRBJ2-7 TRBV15 CATRVRPGTVEQYF TGTGCCACCAGGGTACGTCCCGGAACGGTCGAGCAGTACTTC
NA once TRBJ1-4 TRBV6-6 CASSYVRGPNEKLFF TGTGCCAGCAGTTATGTGCGAGGTCCTAATGAAAAACTGTTTTTT
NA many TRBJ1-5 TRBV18 CASSPSGDQPQHF TGTGCCAGCTCACCATCCGGGGATCAGCCCCAGCATTTT
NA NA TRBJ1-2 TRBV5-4 CASSLEAGVQGYTF TGTGCCAGCAGCTTGGAGGCAGGAGTACAGGGCTACACCTTC
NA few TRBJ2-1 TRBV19 CASSLTVTNEQFF TGTGCCAGTAGCCTAACTGTTACCAATGAGCAGTTCTTC
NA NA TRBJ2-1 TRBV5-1 CASRSQGNEQFF TGCGCCAGCAGGTCCCAGGGCAATGAGCAGTTCTTC
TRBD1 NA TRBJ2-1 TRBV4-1 CASSQGTGDTYNEQFF TGCGCCAGCAGCCAGGGGACAGGGGACACCTACAATGAGCAGTTCTTC
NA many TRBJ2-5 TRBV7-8 CASSLSQRQETQYF TGTGCCAGCAGCTTATCCCAGCGGCAAGAGACCCAGTACTTC
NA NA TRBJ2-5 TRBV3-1 CASSQSYQETQYF TGTGCCAGCAGCCAAAGTTACCAAGAGACCCAGTACTTC
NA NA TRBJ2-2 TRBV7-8 CASSHPRGAGELFF TGTGCCAGCAGCCACCCTCGAGGGGCCGGGGAGCTGTTTTTT